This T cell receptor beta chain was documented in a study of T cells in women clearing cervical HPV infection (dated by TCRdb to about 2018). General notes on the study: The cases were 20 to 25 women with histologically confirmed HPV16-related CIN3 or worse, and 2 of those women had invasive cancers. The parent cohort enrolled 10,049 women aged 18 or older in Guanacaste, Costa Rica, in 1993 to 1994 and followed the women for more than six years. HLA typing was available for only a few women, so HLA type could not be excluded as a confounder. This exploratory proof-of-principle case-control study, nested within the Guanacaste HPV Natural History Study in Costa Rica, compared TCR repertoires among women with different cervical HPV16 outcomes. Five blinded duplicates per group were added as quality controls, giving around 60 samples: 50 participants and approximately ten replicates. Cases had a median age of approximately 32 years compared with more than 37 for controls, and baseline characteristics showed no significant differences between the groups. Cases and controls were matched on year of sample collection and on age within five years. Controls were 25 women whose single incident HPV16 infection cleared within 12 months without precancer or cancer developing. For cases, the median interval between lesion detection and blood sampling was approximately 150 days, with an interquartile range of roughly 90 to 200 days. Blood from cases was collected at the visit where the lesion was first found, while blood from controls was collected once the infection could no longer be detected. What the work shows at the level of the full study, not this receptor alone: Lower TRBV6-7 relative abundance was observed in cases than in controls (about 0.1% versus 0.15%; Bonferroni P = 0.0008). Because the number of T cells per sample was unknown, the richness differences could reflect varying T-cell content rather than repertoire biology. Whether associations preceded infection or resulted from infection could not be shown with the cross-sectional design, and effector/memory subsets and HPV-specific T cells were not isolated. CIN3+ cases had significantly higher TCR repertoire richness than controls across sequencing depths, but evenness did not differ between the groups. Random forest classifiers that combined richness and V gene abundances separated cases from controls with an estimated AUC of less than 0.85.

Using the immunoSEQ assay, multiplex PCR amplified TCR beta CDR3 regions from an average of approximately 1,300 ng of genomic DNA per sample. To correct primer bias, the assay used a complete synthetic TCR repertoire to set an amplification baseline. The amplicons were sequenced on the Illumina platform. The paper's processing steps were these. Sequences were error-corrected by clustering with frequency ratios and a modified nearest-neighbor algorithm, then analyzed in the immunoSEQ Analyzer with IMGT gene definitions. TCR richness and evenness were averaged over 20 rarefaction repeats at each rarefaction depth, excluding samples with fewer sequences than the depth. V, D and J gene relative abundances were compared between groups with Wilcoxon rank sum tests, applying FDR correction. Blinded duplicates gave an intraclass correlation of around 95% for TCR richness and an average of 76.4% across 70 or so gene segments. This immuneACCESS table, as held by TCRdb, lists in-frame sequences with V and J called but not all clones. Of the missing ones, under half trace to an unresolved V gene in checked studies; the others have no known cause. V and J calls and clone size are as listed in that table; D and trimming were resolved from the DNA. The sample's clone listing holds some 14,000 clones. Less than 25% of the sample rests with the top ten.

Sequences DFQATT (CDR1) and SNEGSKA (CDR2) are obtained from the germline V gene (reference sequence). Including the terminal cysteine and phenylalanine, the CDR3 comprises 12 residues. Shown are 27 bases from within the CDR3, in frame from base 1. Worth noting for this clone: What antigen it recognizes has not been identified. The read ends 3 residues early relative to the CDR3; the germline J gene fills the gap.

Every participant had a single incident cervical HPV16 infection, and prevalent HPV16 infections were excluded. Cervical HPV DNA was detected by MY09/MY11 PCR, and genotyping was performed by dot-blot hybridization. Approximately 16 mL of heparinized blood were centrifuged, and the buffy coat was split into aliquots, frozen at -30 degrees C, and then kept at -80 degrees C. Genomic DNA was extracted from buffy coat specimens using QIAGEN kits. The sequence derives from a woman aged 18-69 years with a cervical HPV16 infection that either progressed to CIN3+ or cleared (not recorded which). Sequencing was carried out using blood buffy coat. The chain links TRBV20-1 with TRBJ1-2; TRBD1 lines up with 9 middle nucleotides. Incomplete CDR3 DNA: TGCAGTGCGGAACAGGGGGCCGGGGGC. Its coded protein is CSAEQGAGG. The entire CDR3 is CSAEQGAGGYTF.